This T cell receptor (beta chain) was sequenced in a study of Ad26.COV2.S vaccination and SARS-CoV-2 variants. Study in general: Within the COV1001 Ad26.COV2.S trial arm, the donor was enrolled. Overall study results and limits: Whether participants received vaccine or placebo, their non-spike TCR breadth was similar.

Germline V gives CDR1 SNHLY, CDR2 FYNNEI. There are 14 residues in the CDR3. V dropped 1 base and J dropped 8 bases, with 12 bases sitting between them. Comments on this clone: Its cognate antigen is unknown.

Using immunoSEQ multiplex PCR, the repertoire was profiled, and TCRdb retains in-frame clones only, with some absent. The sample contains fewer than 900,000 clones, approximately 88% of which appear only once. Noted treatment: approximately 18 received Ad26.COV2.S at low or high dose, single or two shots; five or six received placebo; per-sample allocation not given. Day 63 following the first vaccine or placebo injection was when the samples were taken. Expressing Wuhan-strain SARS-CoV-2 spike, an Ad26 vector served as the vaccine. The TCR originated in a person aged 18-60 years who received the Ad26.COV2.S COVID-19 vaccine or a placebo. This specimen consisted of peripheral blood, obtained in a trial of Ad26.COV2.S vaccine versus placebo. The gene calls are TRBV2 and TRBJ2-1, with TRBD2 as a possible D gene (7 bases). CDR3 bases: TGTGCCAGCAGTGAAGGGGGGGGCGGACATGAGCAGTTCTTC. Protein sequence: CASSEGGGGHEQFF.